Included here is one T cell receptor (beta chain) sequence, with context. No cognate antigen has been identified for it. This entry comes from a study of cytomegalovirus exposure and HLA in healthy donors (dated by TCRdb to 2016 to 2017). For the wider study: An earlier analysis of approximately 640 of the donors reported roughly 270 Gb of sequence data and 100 million to 140 million unique TCR beta sequences from about 179 million T cells. About 330 gigabases of sequencing data and roughly 81 million unique TCR sequences made up an early release that covered about 640 HLA-typed donors. A separate validation cohort of about 110 different subjects was used in addition to the roughly 670-subject first cohort. About five DR-DQ haplotypes were handled as single units for association and clustering, since linkage in the cohort was strong. In a later analysis, previously published TCR beta repertoires from 550 to 750 donors were re-analyzed and high-resolution HLA genotyping was added so that TCR occurrence patterns could be studied. Across approximately 400 genotyped donors of the cohort, an average of about 240,000 unique TCR beta nucleotide sequences per donor were sequenced, and roughly a sixth of those sequences were non-productive. The T cell repertoires of several hundred subjects were profiled by immunosequencing and related to cytomegalovirus serostatus. Donor age, sex, ethnicity and CMV serostatus were compiled alongside the repertoire data. HLA typing included class I and class II loci at four-digit resolution. In a later genetic analysis, genome-wide SNP genotypes for about three fifths of the roughly 670 donors were used, and that subset was treated as a discovery cohort. Among the roughly 390 genotyped donors, about 83% belonged to the genetic ancestry cluster associated with self-reported Caucasian donors. The study aimed to test whether cataloging public T cell receptors could reveal signatures of past pathogen exposure. Typing coverage varied by locus: roughly 620-640 donors for A, B, C, DRB1 and DQB1; 522 for DQA1; more than 600 for DPA1; some 470 for DPB1. Rather than drawing on any new phenotypic data, the later analysis identified candidate immune exposures from TCR beta sequences and the way those sequences occurred across donors. All discovery cohort repertoires had been generated using a single sequencing platform. An earlier analysis of approximately 640 of the donors applied high-throughput TCR beta sequencing to assess whether each TCR beta V gene segment acted as functional or pseudogenic. High-throughput TCR immunosequencing, statistical association of individual TCRs with disease status, and machine learning were combined to predict cytomegalovirus infection status.

A distance of 20 bases separates the germline ends of V and J, which lose 4 bases and 11 bases respectively. The CDR3 numbers 14 residues from cysteine through phenylalanine. Just CDR3 DNA is preserved here, 42 bases in frame from base 1. Sequences SEHNR (CDR1) and FQNEAQ (CDR2) are obtained from the germline V gene (reference sequence). Broader findings and caveats from the paper: A later analysis associated around 16,000 TCR beta sequences with specific HLA alleles at a false discovery rate of 0.05. A further reported finding was that TCR beta sequences accurately predicted the HLA-A and HLA-B alleles for most subjects in the first cohort. An association between a missense DCLRE1C variant and V-gene and J-gene trimming of TCR beta chains was found in a later genetic analysis and replicated in an independent cohort. The authors suggested that the approach could potentially be extended to other disease states and immunological phenotypes. Several of the top co-occurrence clusters appeared to be linked to parvovirus B19, influenza, CMV and Epstein-Barr virus, according to a later analysis. In a later analysis, most CMV-associated TCR beta chains were found to appear HLA-restricted, with HLA associations seemingly driven largely by CMV exposure. A cluster of highly shared sequence variants was judged likely to represent a technical artifact of the sequencing pipeline. Because the 87-base-pair reads could not distinguish some IMGT-functional V segments, including TRBV6-2 and TRBV6-3, those segments were excluded. The classifier was reported to diagnose cytomegalovirus status with high specificity and sensitivity in both the original cohort and the validation cohort. Because counts were too low, under 20 rarely observed V segments, including chromosome 9 orphons, were left out of the earlier analysis of several hundred of the donors. Sequencing depth was assumed to be roughly uniform across donors in the presence/absence analyses, though that assumption may not hold. CMV serostatus was the only immune exposure information available for the cohort. A later analysis found that TCR association rates varied across HLA loci, with DRB1 alleles showing the most associated TCRs and HLA-C alleles the fewest. Only TCR beta chains were sequenced in this cohort, and the absence of alpha or paired-chain data limited detectable features. Because HLA typing was unavailable for some donors at each locus, only the typed subset was used in association tests. Correlated functional status among segregating V segments might be attributable to linkage disequilibrium, but an unknown experimental factor could not be ruled out. A few of the identified cytomegalovirus-associated TCR beta chains were confirmed in vitro to be specific for cytomegalovirus antigens. When HLA alleles, especially DR and DQ, strongly co-occurred, attributing TCR associations to individual alleles was difficult. Compared with equally common non-associated chains, HLA-associated TCR beta chains in a later analysis were more clonally expanded and had lower generation probabilities. A later genetic analysis reported fewer N-insertions in productive TCRs among donors in an Asian-associated ancestry cluster than the roughly 700-donor mean. The study gave a list of under 200 TCR beta chains associated with cytomegalovirus. Most TCR sequences were observed very rarely across donors, whereas some public TCRs were present in many individuals. In an earlier analysis of several hundred of the donors, most TCR beta V segments were observed in productive rearrangements about 87% or about 30% of the time, broadly matching IMGT annotations.

To prepare the library, the immunoSEQ multiplex PCR assay was applied. The multiplex PCR relied on a mix of 60 forward primers for TCR Vbeta segments and 13 reverse primers for TCR Jbeta segments. Amplification of the CDR3 region of rearranged TCR beta genes was performed with a multiplex PCR assay on genomic DNA. Amplified TCR beta libraries were sequenced as 87-base-pair reads on the Illumina HiSeq System. The authors' pipeline ran thus. Across the roughly 670 repertoires, a later analysis counted 60 million to 90 million unique TCR beta chains, some 11 million of which were shared by at least two donors. Raw reads were error-corrected and collapsed into unique sequences by a nearest-neighbor algorithm in which closely related sequences were merged to remove PCR and sequencing errors. V, D and J gene segments were assigned by aligning CDR3 sequences to IMGT reference sequences. For a sequence to be retained, a match of at least six nucleotides to both a V gene segment and a J gene segment was required. Rearrangements were called productive when the CDR3 lacked stop codons and stayed in frame with V and J; all others were non-productive. CDR3 was defined according to IMGT convention as the region running from the second conserved V-encoded cysteine to the conserved J-encoded phenylalanine. In an earlier analysis of around 570 of the donors, sequences lacking an unambiguous match to a single V gene segment were excluded. An earlier analysis of several hundred of the donors called V segments functional above 56.7% productive rearrangements and segregating when the between-donor standard deviation exceeded 5%. A statistical classification framework was built to diagnose cytomegalovirus status from the catalog of TCR beta chain sequences. V and J gene assignment, in a later analysis, came from comparing TCR nucleotide sequences with IMGT/GENE-DB human TR gene sequences. Using the TCRdist pipeline, a later analysis assigned CDR3 sequences along with most-parsimonious VDJ recombination scenarios. A later analysis defined each TCR beta chain by its CDR3 amino acid sequence plus V-gene family, and excluded reads lacking a unique V-gene family. As a way to deal with suspected cross-contamination and a sequencing artifact, a later analysis dropped roughly 620 nucleotide sequences that were highly shared and had low generation probability. A later analysis calculated a clonal expansion index for each public chain from normalized within-repertoire ranks of inferred template counts. A later analysis computed generation probabilities with a VDJ recombination model fitted to out-of-frame rearrangements, and checked the results against IGoR. In a later analysis, TCR-TCR, TCR-HLA and TCR-CMV co-occurrence was scored with hypergeometric tests, and a repertoire-size bias correction was applied to TCR pairs. To estimate false discovery rates, a later analysis permuted the HLA or CMV assignments 20 times. In a later analysis, co-occurring TCRs were grouped using DBSCAN, and TCRdist sequence similarity was added for clustering within HLA-allele-positive subsets. Co-occurrence clustering excluded repertoires with fewer than 30,000 or more than 120,000 public chains, plus five with anomalous nucleotide sharing. TCRdb took this table from immuneACCESS and kept in-frame rearrangements with V and J called. Such tables lack part of the clones; where checked against another copy, unresolved V genes explain under half of the gap, and the rest is unexplained. V and J calls and clone size are those listed in that table; D and trimming were worked out from the DNA. The table of this sample itemizes about 120,000 clones. Approximately 6.2% of the sample goes to the ten largest clones.

The cohort comprised around 700 healthy bone marrow donors. At the time of sampling, every cohort member was nominally healthy, though immune exposures that went unrecorded were likely present. The donor was CMV seropositive and belonged to the group of 250 to 350 seropositive cohort members. Every donor gave a peripheral blood sample, and the peripheral blood mononuclear cells from that sample were used for TCR beta sequencing. Genomic DNA extraction from the blood cell samples was performed with the Qiagen DNeasy Blood Extraction Kit. Sequenced material: PBMCs. The clonotype comes from a man aged 35 to 55 in good health and CMV-seropositive. The sequence joins TRBV7-9 to TRBJ1-1; TRBD1 is possibly the D segment (5 matching bases). The DNA is as follows: TGTGCCAGCAGCTCCCAGACATGGGGTTCAGGGGCTTTCTTT. This gives the protein CASSSQTWGSGAFF.